This T cell receptor beta chain was identified in a study of B cell selection in AIRE deficiency. Sorted regulatory T cells were CD4-positive, CD25-high and CD127-low or negative. Concerning this clone itself: The antigen is not known.

Germline V lookup: CDR1 MNHNY, CDR2 SVGAGI (reference sequence). J lost 1 base, V lost 2 bases, and 3 bases had no gene match. This CDR3 region has 15 residues. Profiling relied on immunoSEQ multiplex PCR, and the TCRdb table lists in-frame clones only, not all of them. Of over 15,000 clones in the sample, roughly 91% were seen once. Whole-study results and caveats: Shared Treg sequences were biased toward short CDR3s with few non-templated nucleotide insertions. Patient Tconv cells held about 31% of Treg sequences shared by healthy donors.

The chain carries TRBV6-6 and TRBJ2-7; TRBD1 aligns across 9 bases. The sequenced sample consisted of CD4+CD25+ Tregs sorted from PBMCs. The TCR was taken from a human donor in good health. The CDR3 protein is CASSYLTGGSYEQYF. Written as DNA, the CDR3 is TGTGCCAGCAGTTACCTGACAGGGGGATCCTACGAGCAGTACTTC.